One sample yielded the 26 T cell receptor beta chains listed below, sequenced in a study of shared clonotypes between healthy human individuals. Sequencing used immunoSEQ multiplex PCR; TCRdb keeps in-frame clones, though not all of them. Of around 450,000 clones in the sample, around 79% were seen once. The sequencing sample was made of PBMCs. The receptor set was obtained from a woman between 35 and 50 years old in good health. Some clones in this sample may be carry-over from other donors' samples.

The V gene is TRBV7-9, the J gene TRBJ1-1; 7 bases are shared with TRBD1. Germline lookup yields CDR1 SEHNR and CDR2 FQNEAQ (reference sequence). The CDR3 is 15 amino acids. The J segment lost 5 bases and the V segment lost 5 bases, leaving 11 bases of the junction unmatched. CDR3 DNA: TGTGCCAGCAGCCCCCAGGGGGGGGAAATTACTGAAGCTTTCTTT. It codes for CASSPQGGEITEAFF.

The rearrangement joins TRBV5-1 to TRBJ2-3; D remains ambiguous. CDR1 SGHRS and CDR2 YFSETQ come from the germline V gene. V lost 5 bases and J lost 5, with 3 bases in between. This CDR3 region has 10 residues. The CDR3: CASRLDTQYF. The DNA for the CDR3 is TGCGCCAGCAGGTTAGATACGCAGTATTTT.

The rearrangement links TRBV28 to TRBJ1-2; 8 bases map to TRBD1. CDR3 length equals 13 residues. The germline V gene encodes CDR1 MDHEN and CDR2 SYDVKM. The junction had 0 bases not matched to a gene; V was cut back by 4 bases and J by 2 bases. Here the CDR3 reads CASSWDRNYGYTF. The CDR3 DNA is TGTGCCAGCAGTTGGGACAGGAACTATGGCTACACCTTC.

This chain connects TRBV28 to TRBJ1-2; D is ambiguous. Deletions cut 1 base from V and 5 bases from J, with 8 bases between. The CDR3 extends over 13 amino acids. Per germline, CDR1 MDHEN and CDR2 SYDVKM. The CDR3 reads CASSLSVRYGYTF. For the CDR3, the DNA is TGTGCCAGCAGTTTATCCGTCCGTTATGGCTACACCTTC.

The chain has TRBV18 and TRBJ1-1, with D hard to call. CDR1 is KGHSH, CDR2 LQKENI, per germline. V was cut by 0 bases and J by 3 bases, with 8 bases left in between. CDR3 length equals 14 residues. The CDR3 loop is CASSPPTVDTEAFF. CDR3 coding DNA: TGTGCCAGCTCACCACCGACGGTGGACACTGAAGCTTTCTTT.

This CDR3 is CASSLSSRGEKLFF. The CDR3 nucleotides read TGTGCCAGCAGTTTATCGTCCAGGGGGGAAAAACTGTTTTTT. The J gene is TRBJ1-4, the V gene TRBV28; 7 nucleotides agree with TRBD1. The germline CDR1 and CDR2 sequences are MDHEN and SYDVKM. This CDR3 contains 14 residues. V was pared by 1 base and J by 8 bases, with 4 bases of the junction left unmatched.

The chain is built from TRBV5-1 and TRBJ2-1; 7 nucleotides align to TRBD1. Germline assignment: CDR1 SGHRS and CDR2 YFSETQ. Germline trimming cut 4 bases from V and 3 bases from J; bases unmatched to any gene: 7. The CDR3 loop spans 15 amino acids. The CDR3, as DNA: TGCGCCAGCAGCCCGGTTGGACAGGACTACAATGAGCAGTTCTTC. Amino acid sequence: CASSPVGQDYNEQFF.

V gene TRBV5-1 combines with J gene TRBJ2-5, with TRBD1 as a possible D gene (5 bases). The V end lost 1 base, the J end lost 7 bases, and 20 bases lay between the germline ends. The germline CDR1 and CDR2 sequences are SGHRS and YFSETQ. This CDR3 has 16 residues. The CDR3 bases are TGCGCCAGCAGCTTGCGAGACAGCGAATTCTTCGCGACCCAGTACTTC. Translating it yields CASSLRDSEFFATQYF.

The rearrangement links TRBV18 to TRBJ2-7; D ambiguous. V was shortened by 2 bases and J by 0 bases, with 8 bases between the two germline ends. This CDR3 region has 14 residues. Germline CDR1 KGHSH, CDR2 LQKENI. CDR3 coding DNA: TGTGCCAGCTCACCAGAAATAGACTCCTACGAGCAGTACTTC. This translates into CASSPEIDSYEQYF.

V and J are TRBV14 and TRBJ2-7; TRBD2 aligns across 8 bases. Germline CDR1 and CDR2: SGHDN and FVKESK. This CDR3 comprises 12 residues. V was pared by 5 bases and J by 6 bases, with 3 bases of the junction left unmatched. This chain's CDR3 is CASSYGGGEQYF. The CDR3 bases are TGTGCCAGCAGCTACGGGGGGGGCGAGCAGTACTTC.

The chain recombines TRBV10-1 with TRBJ2-7; D is possibly TRBD2 (6 bases). Looked up from germline, CDR1 is WNHNN and CDR2 is SYGVQD (reference sequence). V lost 0 bases and J 0 bases, leaving 12 bases between the germline ends. The CDR3 totals 16 residues. DNA for the CDR3: TGCGCCAGCAGTGAGTCGGGACTGGAGCGCTCCTACGAGCAGTACTTC. It codes for CASSESGLERSYEQYF.

This sequence joins TRBV5-1 and TRBJ2-5, with 7 bases aligning to TRBD2. The trim removed 3 bases at V and 5 bases at J, leaving 10 bases unmatched. From germline, CDR1 is SGHRS and CDR2 YFSETQ. CDR3 size: 15 residues. This chain's CDR3 is CASSSPGGSRETQYF. The CDR3 coding sequence is TGCGCCAGCAGCTCTCCGGGCGGGAGTAGGGAGACCCAGTACTTC. The whole variable domain, remainder taken from reference TRBV5-1 and TRBJ2-5, is KAGVTQTPRYLIKTRGQQVTLSCSPISGHRSVSWYQQTPGQGLQFLFEYFSETQRNKGNFPGRFSGRQFSNSRSEMNVSTLELGDSALYLCASSSPGGSRETQYFGPGTRLLVL.

The genes are TRBV5-4 and TRBJ2-3; a possible D gene is TRBD2 (6 bases). This CDR3 contains 16 residues. V was clipped by 2 bases and J by 6 bases, with 19 bases between them. Germline values: CDR1 SGHNT, CDR2 YYREEE (reference sequence). The CDR3 reads CASSFGGGQSGDTQYF. CDR3 nucleotides: TGTGCCAGCAGCTTCGGGGGTGGTCAGTCCGGGGATACGCAGTATTTT.

The rearrangement uses TRBV19 and TRBJ1-2; 8 nucleotides match TRBD1. CDR1 is LNHDA, CDR2 SQIVND, per germline (reference sequence). Trimming removed 6 bases from V and 6 bases from J; junction bases left unmatched: 15. The CDR3 contains 16 residues. DNA of the CDR3: TGTGCCAGTAGCGGTAGAAGGACAGGGCTAATTCATGGCTACACCTTC. The encoded protein is CASSGRRTGLIHGYTF.

V and J are TRBV4-1 and TRBJ1-6; 7 nucleotides align to TRBD1. V gave up 3 bases and J gave up 10 bases; unmatched junction bases: 15. The CDR3 spans 17 residues. Germline V gene data show CDR1 as MGHRA and CDR2 as YSYEKL. In nucleotides, the CDR3 is TGCGCCAGCAGCCAGACCTTAGGACAGGCGGGTGGATCACCCCTCCACTTT. Encoded protein: CASSQTLGQAGGSPLHF.

Written as DNA, the CDR3 is TGTGCCAGCAGCCCCCGCCAGGATAGCGGCCAAGAGACCCAGTACTTC. Protein sequence: CASSPRQDSGQETQYF. The chain carries TRBV7-9 and TRBJ2-5, with D perhaps TRBD2 (6 bases). Germline V CDR1 and CDR2: SEHNR, FQNEAQ (reference sequence). Between the trimmed V and J ends, which lost 5 bases and 1 base, there was a span of 17 bases. The CDR3 has 16 amino acids.

The J gene is TRBJ2-1, the V gene TRBV9; 10 nucleotides line up with TRBD2. The germline CDR1 and CDR2 sequences are SGDLS and YYNGEE. The CDR3 has 16 amino acids. V lost 0 bases, J lost 8 bases, and 8 bases stayed unmatched. CDR3 residues: CASSVGQREGRDEQFF. DNA of the CDR3: TGTGCCAGCAGCGTAGGGCAGCGGGAGGGCCGAGATGAGCAGTTCTTC.

This clone was counted a single time. This specimen includes other DNA sequences encoding the same CDR3. The chain recombines TRBV7-2 with TRBJ2-7, with 11 bases fitting TRBD2. The germline gives CDR1 SGHTA, CDR2 FQGNSA. V lost 5 bases and J lost 0; bases outside the gene matches: 3. CDR3 length equals 15 residues. The DNA for the CDR3 is TGTGCCAGCAGCCCCGGGACTAGCGGCTCCTACGAGCAGTACTTC. Translated: CASSPGTSGSYEQYF.

This rearrangement joins TRBV10-1 to TRBJ2-7, with TRBD2 matching over 10 bases. This CDR3 has 15 amino acids. The germline gives CDR1 WNHNN, CDR2 SYGVQD (reference sequence). The J segment lost 7 bases and the V segment lost 5 bases, leaving 11 bases of the junction unmatched. DNA of the CDR3: TGCGCCAGCAGTCGGCGGCTAGCGGGAGTGGGTGAGCAGTACTTC. Translation gives CASSRRLAGVGEQYF.

This clone was detected a few times. The chain is built from TRBV7-6 and TRBJ2-3; the D call may be TRBD1 or TRBD2 (5 bases each). Germline V gene data show CDR1 as SGHVS and CDR2 as FNYEAQ. V was shortened by 3 bases and J by 2 bases, with 9 bases between the two germline ends. The CDR3 spans 14 residues. The CDR3 nucleotides are TGTGCCAGCAGCTTGGGGGTCAACACAGATACGCAGTATTTT. Amino acids: CASSLGVNTDTQYF.

This clone has only one observation. For the CDR3, the DNA is TGTGCCAGCAGACAACAGGGTGGGTACGAGCAGTACTTC. Translation: CASRQQGGYEQYF. This chain links TRBV6-5 with TRBJ2-7, with D tentatively TRBD1 (6 bases). Germline V gene sequence: CDR1 MNHEY, CDR2 SVGAGI. The CDR3 totals 13 residues. The V end was cut by 6 bases, the J end by 4 bases, with 13 bases between.

CDR3 DNA sequence: TGTGCCAGCAGTTTCTCTCCCTCCGGGGCCCTAGTTGGCCACGAGCAGTACTTC. This gives the protein CASSFSPSGALVGHEQYF. This chain links TRBV28 with TRBJ2-7; the D call may be TRBD1 or TRBD2 (5 bases each). The germline V gene encodes CDR1 MDHEN and CDR2 SYDVKM. The CDR3 extends over 18 amino acids. V was trimmed by 3 bases and J by 5 bases, leaving 26 bases between them.

This rearrangement joins TRBV4-3 to TRBJ1-2; D gene ambiguous. V dropped 0 bases and J dropped 6 bases, with 11 bases sitting between them. Germline-derived CDR1 and CDR2 are LGHNA and YSLEER. The CDR3 is 14 residues long. The CDR3 DNA reads as TGCGCCAGCAGCCAAGATTCGAGGGTTAATGGCTACACCTTC. Residues: CASSQDSRVNGYTF.

In its sample, this clone was seen many times. This sequence joins TRBV15 and TRBJ2-2, with TRBD1 identical over 8 bases. CDR3 length equals 14 residues. Losses at the gene ends were 3 bases for V and 7 bases for J; bases not matched to a gene: 4. Germline lookup yields CDR1 LNHNV and CDR2 YYDKDF (reference sequence). CDR3 sequence: CATSRDREVGELFF. CDR3 DNA: TGTGCCACCAGCAGGGACAGGGAGGTCGGGGAGCTGTTTTTT.

V gene TRBV18 combines with J gene TRBJ2-5; TRBD1 matches at 8 bases. The CDR3 has 16 amino acids. V lost 0 bases to trimming and J lost 5 bases; unmatched junction nucleotides: 8. Germline CDR1 is KGHSH and CDR2 is LQKENI. CDR3 nucleotides: TGTGCCAGCTCACCACCGGCAGGGGGCGCGCTGGAGACCCAGTACTTC. It codes for CASSPPAGGALETQYF.

This clone was observed a single time. The rearrangement links TRBV2 to TRBJ2-3; D not certain. V was shortened by 0 bases and J by 6 bases, with 16 bases between the two germline ends. The CDR3 runs 16 residues. Germline lookup yields CDR1 SNHLY and CDR2 FYNNEI. As DNA, the CDR3 is TGTGCCAGCAGTGAAGCCCCCTTTCCCCGCCCCGATACGCAGTATTTT. Translation gives CASSEAPFPRPDTQYF.